This T cell receptor beta chain was sequenced for a study of T cells in Graves' hyperthyroidism and ophthalmopathy. General study points: In the blood, most expanded thyroid clonotypes above 0.001 appeared as well.

This clonotype was observed at least ten times. What it binds is unknown. Researchers amplified the TCR beta CDR3 regions from RNA transcripts. TCR CDR3 regions were first amplified by RT-PCR with HTBI primers. In TCRdb, the multiplex PCR reads were re-called with MiXCR into one record per CDR3 protein. Of approximately 590,000 distinct CDR3 sequences in the sample, about a sixth were seen once. V was clipped by 7 bases and J by 5 bases; unmatched bases: 8. The CDR3 is 13 residues long. Germline V CDR1 and CDR2: SQVTM, ANQGSEA. This TCR was recovered from a woman in her twenties or thirties with Graves' hyperthyroidism. The genes are TRBV29-1 and TRBJ2-5; 9 nucleotides match TRBD1. The sequencing input was blood. The CDR3 DNA reads TGCAGCGGAGGACAGGGGCCAGGGGAGACCCAGTACTTC. Translating gives CSGGQGPGETQYF. The full variable domain, completed using reference TRBV29-1 and TRBJ2-5, is SAVISQKPSRDICQRGTSLTIQCQVDSQVTMMFWYRQQPGQSLTLIATANQGSEATYESGFVIDKFPISRPNLTFSTLTVSNMSPEDSSIYLCSGGQGPGETQYFGPGTRLLVL.